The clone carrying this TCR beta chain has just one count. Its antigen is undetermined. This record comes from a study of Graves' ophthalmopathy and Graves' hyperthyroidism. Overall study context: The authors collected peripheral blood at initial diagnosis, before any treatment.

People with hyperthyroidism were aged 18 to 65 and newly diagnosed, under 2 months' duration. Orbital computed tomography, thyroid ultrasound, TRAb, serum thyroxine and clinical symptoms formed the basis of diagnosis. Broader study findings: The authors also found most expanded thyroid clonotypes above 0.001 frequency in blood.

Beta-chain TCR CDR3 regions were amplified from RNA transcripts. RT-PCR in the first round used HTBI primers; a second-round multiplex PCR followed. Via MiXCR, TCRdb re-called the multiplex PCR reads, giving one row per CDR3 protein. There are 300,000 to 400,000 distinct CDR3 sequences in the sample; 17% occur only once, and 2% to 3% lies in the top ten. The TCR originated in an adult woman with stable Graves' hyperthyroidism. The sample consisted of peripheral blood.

The CDR3 region has the DNA TGTGCCACCGAGGGACAGGTCGAAGAGACCCAGTACTTC. This gives the protein CATEGQVEETQYF. The chain recombines TRBV6-1 with TRBJ2-5, with 8 bases matching TRBD1. Germline V lookup: CDR1 MNHNS, CDR2 SASEGT. Trimming at V came to 10 bases and at J to 3 bases, leaving 7 bases not matched to a gene. This CDR3 has 13 amino acids.